The next 29 T cell receptor beta chains were all read from a single sample in a study of T cells in Graves' hyperthyroidism and ophthalmopathy. The CDR3 regions of TCR beta were amplified from RNA transcripts. An initial round of RT-PCR targeting the TCR CDR3 relied on the HTBI primer set. One entry per CDR3 protein results from TCRdb running MiXCR on the multiplex PCR reads. This sample has 250,000 to 350,000 distinct CDR3 sequences; over 20% occur once, and the top ten carry approximately 60%. The sample comprised blood. The origin of the receptors is a man between 25 and 39 years old with Graves' ophthalmopathy.

CDR3 sequence reads: CASSPGGSAGELFF. Here the CDR3 DNA reads TGTGCCAGCAGTCCGGGGGGATCGGCCGGGGAGCTGTTTTTT. The chain uses TRBV28 and TRBJ2-2; 7 bases align to TRBD2. Germline CDR1 and CDR2: MDHEN and SYDVKM. This CDR3 comprises 14 residues. V dropped 5 bases and J dropped 6; count of bases not matched to a gene: 6.

The chain uses TRBV11-2 and TRBJ2-7; perhaps TRBD1 as D (6 bases). V shed 6 bases and J shed 6 bases, with 15 bases lying between them. Germline-derived CDR1 and CDR2 are SGHAT and FQNNGV. The CDR3 is 13 amino acids. CDR3 nucleotides: TGTGCCAGCAGTTTCTACAGGGATGGCGAGCAGTACTTC. It codes for CASSFYRDGEQYF.

In the case of this clonotype: One end of the junction fails to match germline, which may point to a read error. This chain connects TRBV7-7 to TRBJ2-5; the D gene is possibly TRBD2 (6 bases). Looked up from germline, CDR1 is SSHAT and CDR2 is FNYEAQ (reference sequence). The CDR3 covers 13 residues. In DNA, the CDR3 is TGTGCTAGCAGCTTATCGGGAGCCGAGACCCGGTACTTC. This translates into CASSLSGAETRYF.

CDR3 protein: CASGRYGNEQYF. As DNA, the CDR3 is TGTGCCAGCGGCCGCTACGGGAACGAGCAGTACTTC. The chain is built from TRBV6-1 and TRBJ2-7; possible D gene TRBD2, 5 bases. The V gene lost 8 bases and the J gene lost 5 bases, with 13 bases spanning the gap. CDR3 length: 12 residues. CDR1 is MNHNS and CDR2 is SASEGT in the germline V gene.

This clonotype was detected many times. The chain has TRBV3-1 and TRBJ2-5, with 7 bases identical to TRBD1. The CDR3 runs to 14 residues. V was clipped by 4 bases and J by 4 bases; unmatched bases: 6. CDR1 and CDR2 from the germline V gene are LGHDT and YNNKEL (reference sequence). This chain's CDR3 is CASSRDRVRETQYF. CDR3 coding DNA: TGTGCCAGCAGCCGAGACAGGGTGCGAGAGACCCAGTACTTC.

This clonotype was seen only a few times. The chain has TRBV9 and TRBJ1-1; D not resolved. This CDR3 has 14 amino acids. CDR1 is SGDLS and CDR2 is YYNGEE in the germline V gene. V lost 0 bases, J lost 0 bases, and 6 bases lay in between. The CDR3 loop is CASSVESMNTEAFF. The CDR3 DNA follows: TGTGCCAGCAGCGTAGAATCCATGAACACTGAAGCTTTCTTT.

The chain is built from TRBV10-3 and TRBJ2-7; 9 bases agree with TRBD1. CDR1 is ENHRY and CDR2 is SYGVKD in the germline V gene. This CDR3 comprises 15 residues. V trimming: 0 bases; J trimming: 5 bases; junction bases outside the gene matches: 5. The DNA of the CDR3 is TGTGCCATCAGTGAGTCGGGACAGGGAAAAAACGAGCAGTACTTC. Its translation: CAISESGQGKNEQYF.

A few counts support this clonotype. This chain connects TRBV28 to TRBJ1-2; perhaps TRBD1 as D (6 bases). Per germline, CDR1 MDHEN and CDR2 SYDVKM. CDR3 size: 12 residues. The germline V and J ends were trimmed by 8 bases and 8 bases, with 15 bases remaining between them. CDR3 nucleotide sequence: TGTGCCAGCTTTACAGGGCCGAAAGGCTACACCTTC. Its protein is CASFTGPKGYTF.

The J gene is TRBJ2-7, the V gene TRBV12-3 or TRBV12-4; 13 bases map to TRBD2. This CDR3 has 16 residues. Trimming cost V 6 bases and J 6 bases; bases outside gene matches: 11. CDR3 nucleotides: TGTGCCAGCAGCCCACTACGGACTAGCGGGAGTGGCGAGCAGTACTTC. The encoded protein is CASSPLRTSGSGEQYF.

This clonotype has just a few counts. V gene TRBV6-6 combines with J gene TRBJ1-1; D gene uncertain. With 1 base removed from V and 3 bases from J, the gap between germline ends came to 12 bases. The V gene's germline CDR1 is MNHNY and CDR2 SVGAGI (reference sequence). CDR3 length equals 15 residues. The CDR3 sequence is CASSYLQVEDTEAFF. The CDR3 nucleotides read TGTGCCAGCAGTTACTTACAAGTTGAGGACACTGAAGCTTTCTTT.

In its sample, this clonotype was seen many times. This chain uses TRBV28 with TRBJ2-5, with 12 positions matching TRBD1. CDR1 and CDR2 from the germline V gene are MDHEN and SYDVKM. The CDR3 consists of 18 residues. The V and J ends lost 6 bases and 5 bases, in that order; junction bases with no gene match: 16. The CDR3 bases are TGTGCCAGCAGCACGATCGACCCGGGACAGGGGGCCAAGGAGACCCAGTACTTC. Residues: CASSTIDPGQGAKETQYF.

This chain joins TRBV5-1 and TRBJ2-7; D tentatively fits TRBD1 or TRBD2 (5 bases each). Trimming stripped 4 bases from V and 3 bases from J, with 11 bases between. Germline V gene sequence: CDR1 SGHRS, CDR2 YFSETQ. This CDR3 has 13 amino acids. CDR3 sequence: CASSPRDLYEQYF. DNA for the CDR3: TGCGCCAGCAGCCCCCGGGACCTCTACGAGCAGTACTTC. Full variable domain (remainder filled in from reference TRBV5-1 and TRBJ2-7): KAGVTQTPRYLIKTRGQQVTLSCSPISGHRSVSWYQQTPGQGLQFLFEYFSETQRNKGNFPGRFSGRQFSNSRSEMNVSTLELGDSALYLCASSPRDLYEQYFGPGTRLTVT.

The genes are TRBV28 and TRBJ1-4; a possible D gene is TRBD1 (5 bases). Looked up from germline, CDR1 is MDHEN and CDR2 is SYDVKM. V lost 5 bases and J lost 0, with 22 bases in between. This CDR3 contains 19 residues. Written as DNA, the CDR3 is TGTGCCAGCAGTATCTCAGGGACGGACAAAGTTGCAACTAATGAAAAACTGTTTTTT. It is translated as CASSISGTDKVATNEKLFF.

The V gene is TRBV20-1, the J gene TRBJ2-5; perhaps TRBD2 as D (5 bases). Trimming stripped 0 bases from V and 3 bases from J, with 17 bases between. The V gene's germline CDR1 is DFQATT and CDR2 SNEGSKA (reference sequence). This CDR3 comprises 16 residues. This CDR3 reads CSARDLGSGPKETQYF. CDR3 DNA sequence: TGCAGTGCTAGAGATCTTGGCAGCGGACCTAAAGAGACCCAGTACTTC.

This clonotype was counted a few times. The V gene is TRBV12-3 or TRBV12-4, the J gene TRBJ1-6, with a tentative D call TRBD1 (6 bases). Deletions cut 6 bases from V and 8 bases from J, with 17 bases between. The CDR3 runs 15 residues. CDR3 sequence (DNA): TGTGCCAGCAGCCCCCGGGGGGCGAGTGATTCACCCCTCCACTTT. Its translation is CASSPRGASDSPLHF.

In its sample, this clonotype was seen many times. The V call is TRBV2, the J call TRBJ2-3; TRBD2 matches 9 bases. The CDR3 has 16 amino acids. The V gene's germline CDR1 is SNHLY and CDR2 FYNNEI. Unmatched junction bases numbered 7, after V lost 6 bases and J lost 0 bases. CDR3: CASRRIAGASTDTQYF. CDR3 coding DNA: TGTGCCAGCAGGAGAATAGCGGGAGCGAGCACAGATACGCAGTATTTT.

The rearrangement links TRBV27 to TRBJ1-1, with D possibly being TRBD1 (6 bases). Germline lookup yields CDR1 MNHEY and CDR2 SMNVEV (reference sequence). CDR3 length: 13 amino acids. Trimming pared 4 bases from V and 3 bases from J, leaving 9 bases between. CDR3 amino acids: CASSWGADTEAFF. The CDR3 DNA sequence: TGTGCCAGCAGTTGGGGGGCGGACACTGAAGCTTTCTTT.

Details on this clonotype: A much larger clone is a single base away; this may be a read error. The CDR3 is CASSPTPLTQHF. The CDR3 coding sequence is TGTGCCAGCAGCCCTACACCCCTAACCCAGCATTTT. The chain is built from TRBV28 and TRBJ1-5; D gene uncertain. V gave up 6 bases and J gave up 11 bases, with 14 bases separating them. The V gene's germline CDR1 is MDHEN and CDR2 SYDVKM. This CDR3 spans 12 amino acids.

The chain is built from TRBV19 and TRBJ2-2; TRBD1 agrees at 7 bases. In germline, CDR1 is LNHDA, CDR2 SQIVND (reference sequence). This CDR3 spans 15 amino acids. The junction had 4 bases not matched to a gene; V was cut back by 5 bases and J by 1 base. The CDR3 DNA reads TGTGCCAGTAGTTCCCGGACAGGGAACACCGGGGAGCTGTTTTTT. Encoded protein: CASSSRTGNTGELFF.

This clonotype showed up many times. The gene calls are TRBV27 and TRBJ2-5; D uncertain. CDR1 and CDR2 (germline): MNHEY, SMNVEV (reference sequence). This CDR3 contains 14 residues. V was cut by 10 bases and J by 0 bases, with 15 bases left in between. The CDR3 sequence is CATPRCDHQETQYF. Written as DNA, the CDR3 is TGTGCCACCCCCCGATGCGACCACCAAGAGACCCAGTACTTC.

This clonotype has a handful of counts. The rearrangement uses TRBV7-8 and TRBJ2-7; D is ambiguous. Germline loops: CDR1 SGHVS, CDR2 FQNEAQ. This CDR3 contains 12 residues. V lost 5 bases to trimming and J lost 6 bases, with 11 bases between them. The CDR3 region is CASSPFATEQYF. The CDR3 bases are TGTGCCAGCAGCCCCTTCGCTACCGAGCAGTACTTC. The full variable domain, with the rest looked up from reference TRBV7-8 and TRBJ2-7, is GAGVSQSPRYKVAKRGQDVALRCDPISGHVSLFWYQQALGQGPEFLTYFQNEAQLDKSGLPSDRFFAERPEGSVSTLKIQRTQQEDSAVYLCASSPFATEQYFGPGTRLTVT.

This rearrangement joins TRBV6-1 to TRBJ2-5; perhaps TRBD1 as D (5 bases). The germline V gene has CDR1 MNHNS and CDR2 SASEGT. The CDR3 extends over 17 amino acids. V dropped 6 bases and J dropped 2 bases, with 22 bases sitting between them. As DNA, the CDR3 is TGTGCCAGCAGGAACTATGGCAGGGCTCCCTTACAAGAGACCCAGTACTTC. Translated: CASRNYGRAPLQETQYF.

The rearrangement links TRBV12-3 or TRBV12-4 to TRBJ2-3; 10 bases align to TRBD2. The CDR3 spans 15 residues. Trimming cost V 3 bases and J 4 bases; bases outside gene matches: 4. CDR3 loop: CASSFGLAGADTQYF. CDR3 nucleotide sequence: TGTGCCAGCAGTTTCGGGCTAGCGGGAGCAGATACGCAGTATTTT.

The chain recombines TRBV6-1 with TRBJ2-1; 9 bases map to TRBD1. V was pared by 2 bases and J by 2 bases, with 4 bases of the junction left unmatched. The germline CDR1 and CDR2 sequences are MNHNS and SASEGT. The CDR3 runs 16 residues. The chain's CDR3 is CASSERGTGPYNEQFF. The CDR3 nucleotides are TGTGCCAGCAGTGAACGCGGGACAGGGCCCTACAATGAGCAGTTCTTC.

This clonotype has a handful of counts. The rearrangement uses TRBV14 and TRBJ2-2; D gene ambiguous. Germline loops: CDR1 SGHDN, CDR2 FVKESK. This CDR3 is built from 13 residues. Trimming shortened V by 5 bases and J by 2 bases, and 6 bases separated the two germline ends. The CDR3 protein is CASSSLNTGELFF. CDR3 nucleotides: TGTGCCAGCAGCAGCCTTAACACCGGGGAGCTGTTTTTT.

The gene calls are TRBV9 and TRBJ2-2, with D possibly matching TRBD1 (5 bases). This CDR3 comprises 14 residues. With 0 bases removed from V and 7 bases from J, the gap between germline ends came to 10 bases. Germline CDR1 and CDR2: SGDLS and YYNGEE. CDR3 loop: CASSVGGLGGELFF. The CDR3 region has the DNA TGTGCCAGCAGCGTAGGGGGCCTCGGCGGGGAGCTGTTTTTT. The variable domain in full, with the rest retrieved from reference TRBV9 and TRBJ2-2, is DSGVTQTPKHLITATGQRVTLRCSPRSGDLSVYWYQQSLDQGLQFLIQYYNGEERAKGNILERFSAQQFPDLHSELNLSSLELGDSALYFCASSVGGLGGELFFGEGSRLTVL.

As DNA, the CDR3 is TGCGCCAGCAGCGCTAGGAAGGGTATGGGCTACAATGAGCAGTTCTTC. It is translated as CASSARKGMGYNEQFF. The chain carries TRBV4-1 and TRBJ2-1; D gene unclear. The CDR3 sequence is 16 residues long. Per the germline V gene, CDR1 is MGHRA and CDR2 is YSYEKL. Trimming stripped 5 bases from V and 3 bases from J, with 17 bases between.

This clonotype was counted at least ten times. This chain uses TRBV5-1 with TRBJ1-1, with D possibly TRBD1 on 5 matching bases. Germline CDR1 and CDR2: SGHRS and YFSETQ. The CDR3 has 14 amino acids. Trimming took 3 bases from V and 3 from J, leaving 12 bases between them. The CDR3 sequence: CASSYQGGDTEAFF. DNA of the CDR3: TGCGCCAGCAGCTATCAGGGAGGGGACACTGAAGCTTTCTTT.

V gene TRBV5-1 combines with J gene TRBJ2-5; D perhaps matches TRBD2 (6 bases). Deletions cut 4 bases from V and 5 bases from J, with 18 bases between. The germline gives CDR1 SGHRS, CDR2 YFSETQ. The length of the CDR3 is 15 residues. Here the CDR3 reads CASSRLGGSGETQYF. CDR3 in DNA: TGCGCCAGCAGCCGTCTGGGAGGCTCCGGGGAGACCCAGTACTTC. Filled out from reference TRBV5-1 and TRBJ2-5, the complete variable domain reads KAGVTQTPRYLIKTRGQQVTLSCSPISGHRSVSWYQQTPGQGLQFLFEYFSETQRNKGNFPGRFSGRQFSNSRSEMNVSTLELGDSALYLCASSRLGGSGETQYFGPGTRLLVL.